The following is a T cell receptor (beta chain) sequence with its context. This entry is derived from a study of cytomegalovirus exposure and HLA in healthy donors. Produced via immunoSEQ multiplex PCR; TCRdb's table is partial and in-frame only. The sample has about 200,000 clones; roughly 87% are singletons. V was pared by 1 base and J by 5 bases, with 5 bases of the junction left unmatched. The length of the CDR3 is 14 residues. Germline V lookup: CDR1 SGDLS, CDR2 YYNGEE. The clonotype originates from a woman aged 18 to 35 in good health and CMV-seropositive. V gene TRBV9 combines with J gene TRBJ1-1, with TRBD1 identical over 7 bases. Sequences were obtained from PBMCs. The CDR3 protein is CASSVTGAATEAFF. The CDR3 DNA follows: TGTGCCAGCAGCGTAACAGGGGCAGCGACTGAAGCTTTCTTT. Full variable domain (rest looked up from reference TRBV9 and TRBJ1-1): DSGVTQTPKHLITATGQRVTLRCSPRSGDLSVYWYQQSLDQGLQFLIQYYNGEERAKGNILERFSAQQFPDLHSELNLSSLELGDSALYFCASSVTGAATEAFFGQGTRLTVV.